The 22 T cell receptor beta chains given below trace back to one sample, sequenced in a study of cytomegalovirus exposure and HLA in healthy donors listed by TCRdb under 2017. Library construction relied on the immunoSEQ multiplex PCR assay. For the multiplex PCR, a mixture combining 60 forward primers for TCR Vbeta segments and 13 reverse primers for TCR Jbeta segments was used. TCRdb re-hosts the immuneACCESS table, in-frame sequences only. Its copies lack some clones; in the studies checked, an unresolved V gene accounts for under half of them, and the cause for the rest is not known. This sample gives about 130,000 clones in total; 72% of them show up just once. The ten most abundant clones make up around 4% of the sample. Sequencing input: PBMCs. These receptors originate from a man aged 25 to 40 in good health and CMV-seronegative.

The chain uses TRBV11-1 and TRBJ2-5; weak D call: TRBD2 (7 bases). The CDR3 extends over 18 amino acids. Germline values: CDR1 SGHAT, CDR2 FQDESV (reference sequence). V lost 5 bases and J 4 bases, leaving 26 bases between the germline ends. DNA of the CDR3: TGTGCCAGCAGCCTGGGGGGGCAGGGGATAACATCACGAGAGACCCAGTACTTC. This codes for CASSLGGQGITSRETQYF.

Concerning this clone itself: One end of the junction does not line up with germline, which may come from a read error. The same CDR3 arises from other DNA sequences in this sample as well. The V call is TRBV28, the J call TRBJ1-4, with D perhaps TRBD1 (6 bases). The CDR3 covers 16 residues. Germline V gene lookup returns CDR1 MDHEN and CDR2 SYDVKM. CDR3 sequence (DNA): TGTGCTAGCAGTACCGCACGGACAGCAACTAATGAAAAACTGTTTTTT. Its protein is CASSTARTATNEKLFF.

This clone was seen once. The chain employs TRBV4-1 and TRBJ1-5; weak D call: TRBD1 (5 bases). Germline loops: CDR1 MGHRA, CDR2 YSYEKL. Trimming left V 0 bases short and J 6 bases short, with 15 bases between. The CDR3 sequence is 16 residues long. CDR3 sequence (DNA): TGCGCCAGCAGCCAAGATACCAGGGTGTCCGGTCAGCCCCAGCATTTT. This encodes CASSQDTRVSGQPQHF.

The chain links TRBV6-5 to TRBJ1-2; 7 bases line up with TRBD1. V lost 6 bases, J lost 5 bases, and 9 bases stayed unmatched. The CDR3 spans 14 residues. Germline V CDR1 and CDR2: MNHEY, SVGAGI. CDR3 sequence reads: CASSFRGGDYGYTF. CDR3 sequence (DNA): TGTGCCAGCAGCTTTCGAGGGGGCGATTATGGCTACACCTTC.

This clone was observed once. The chain carries TRBV6-5 and TRBJ2-1, with 10 nucleotides matching TRBD2. Losses at the gene ends were 4 bases for V and 9 bases for J; bases not matched to a gene: 3. Germline V gene sequence: CDR1 MNHEY, CDR2 SVGAGI. The CDR3 covers 13 residues. The CDR3 DNA reads TGTGCCAGCAGTTCTAGGACTAGCGGTGAGCAGTTCTTC. Translation: CASSSRTSGEQFF.

This clone occurred a few times. The chain is built from TRBV7-2 and TRBJ2-7; 8 bases are shared with TRBD1. The CDR3 sequence is 15 residues long. V gave up 5 bases and J gave up 5 bases; unmatched junction bases: 11. From germline, CDR1 is SGHTA and CDR2 FQGNSA. The CDR3 region is CASSPTGAPLHEQYF. The CDR3 DNA reads as TGTGCCAGCAGCCCGACAGGGGCACCCCTACACGAGCAGTACTTC.

V and J are TRBV7-8 and TRBJ1-5; 8 bases align to TRBD1. The V gene end was trimmed by 2 bases and the J gene end by 6 bases; junction bases not matched to a gene: 6. Germline V gene sequence: CDR1 SGHVS, CDR2 FQNEAQ. The CDR3 runs 15 residues. This CDR3 reads CASSLFTGGSQPQHF. The CDR3 nucleotides read TGTGCCAGCAGCTTATTTACAGGGGGGAGTCAGCCCCAGCATTTT.

The genes are TRBV5-1 and TRBJ1-3; no reliable D call. V was clipped by 10 bases and J by 0 bases, with 17 bases between them. Germline-derived CDR1 and CDR2 are SGHRS and YFSETQ. The CDR3 has 15 amino acids. The CDR3 nucleotides are TGCGCCTCCTCAAAATGGGCTGACTCTGGAAACACCATATATTTT. It codes for CASSKWADSGNTIYF.

The rearrangement uses TRBV28 and TRBJ2-3; 9 bases are shared with TRBD1. J gave up 5 bases and V 4 bases, and 10 bases lay outside the gene matches. CDR3 length: 16 amino acids. The germline V gene has CDR1 MDHEN and CDR2 SYDVKM. The CDR3 DNA sequence: TGTGCCAGCAGTTCAGCCGGGACAGGGAAAAGAGATACGCAGTATTTT. It yields the protein CASSSAGTGKRDTQYF.

The chain links TRBV4-3 to TRBJ2-5, with a weak D call TRBD1 (5 bases). Germline-derived CDR1 and CDR2 are LGHNA and YSLEER. V was trimmed by 1 base and J by 4 bases, leaving 13 bases between them. This CDR3 contains 15 residues. The CDR3 reads CASSQGRAGRETQYF. The DNA for the CDR3 is TGCGCCAGCAGCCAAGGCAGGGCCGGAAGAGAGACCCAGTACTTC.

The chain recombines TRBV6-5 with TRBJ1-5, with 10 bases lining up with TRBD1. The CDR3 length is 15 residues. With 5 bases clipped from V and 6 bases from J, the junction kept 7 bases outside the gene matches. CDR1 and CDR2 from the germline V gene are MNHEY and SVGAGI. This chain's CDR3 is CASSKRQGAFQPQHF. In DNA, the CDR3 is TGTGCCAGCAGTAAAAGACAGGGGGCCTTTCAGCCCCAGCATTTT.

The rearrangement uses TRBV5-1 and TRBJ2-5; D is ambiguous. CDR1 and CDR2 from the germline V gene are SGHRS and YFSETQ. The V end lost 3 bases, the J end lost 5 bases, and 11 bases lay between the germline ends. This CDR3 has 13 residues. The CDR3 loop reads CASSWSTWETQYF. The CDR3, as DNA: TGCGCCAGCAGCTGGAGCACCTGGGAGACCCAGTACTTC.

About this clone itself: At one end, the junction sequence differs from germline, possibly due to a read error. The chain has TRBV7-9 and TRBJ1-4, with D maybe TRBD1 (6 bases). CDR3 length: 16 residues. Looked up from germline, CDR1 is SEHNR and CDR2 is FQNEAQ (reference sequence). In nucleotides, the CDR3 is TGTTCCAGCAGCTTAGCCCAGGGGTACAGTAATGAAAAACTGTTTTTT. This sequence encodes CSSSLAQGYSNEKLFF.

V usage is TRBV29-1 and J usage is TRBJ2-3; 7 bases agree with TRBD1. V lost 4 bases, J lost 4 bases, and 8 bases stayed unmatched. Germline CDR1 reads SQVTM; CDR2 reads ANQGSEA. The CDR3 consists of 14 residues. CDR3: CSVARTGLADTQYF. DNA of the CDR3: TGCAGCGTTGCCCGGACAGGTCTTGCAGATACGCAGTATTTT.

As regards this clone: An end of the junction differs from the germline gene, which may be a read error. The chain joins TRBV7-9 to TRBJ1-1, with TRBD1 identical over 7 bases. The CDR3 is 12 residues long. Germline V gene sequence: CDR1 SEHNR, CDR2 FQNEAQ (reference sequence). CDR3 DNA: TGTTCCAGCAGCTCCTTACGACAGGGAGCTTTCTTT. It translates to CSSSSLRQGAFF.

This clone was recorded once. DNA for the CDR3: TGCGCCAGCAGCGTTGGAGACAGGGTGGTCGGAGATACGCAGTATTTT. Encoded protein: CASSVGDRVVGDTQYF. The chain recombines TRBV4-1 with TRBJ2-3; 7 bases are shared with TRBD1. The CDR3 covers 16 residues. Germline V gene lookup returns CDR1 MGHRA and CDR2 YSYEKL. After removal of 5 bases from V and 5 bases from J, the junction contained 13 bases not matched to a gene.

The gene calls are TRBV15 and TRBJ2-3; possibly TRBD2 for D (6 bases). The ends were cut back, 0 bases at V and 2 bases at J, with 9 bases in the middle. The CDR3 totals 15 residues. Germline CDR1 reads LNHNV; CDR2 reads YYDKDF (reference sequence). CDR3 coding DNA: TGTGCCACCAGCAGAGAAGGGCGGGACACAGATACGCAGTATTTT. Translating it yields CATSREGRDTDTQYF.

The chain is built from TRBV5-7 and TRBJ2-6, with D unclear. TRBV5-7 is filed as an ORF, its function uncertain. This CDR3 has 14 residues. V was trimmed by 2 bases and J by 4 bases, leaving 7 bases between them. CDR3 protein: CASSFTVGANVLTF. The CDR3 bases are TGTGCCAGCAGCTTTACAGTAGGGGCCAACGTCCTGACTTTC.

The chain has TRBV5-1 and TRBJ2-5, with unresolved D. The germline V and J ends were trimmed by 2 bases and 2 bases, with 7 bases remaining between them. The CDR3 is 13 residues long. Per the germline V gene, CDR1 is SGHRS and CDR2 is YFSETQ. The CDR3 spells CASSFTVQETQYF. The CDR3 DNA sequence: TGCGCCAGCAGCTTCACAGTTCAAGAGACCCAGTACTTC.

The V gene is TRBV7-2, the J gene TRBJ2-2; TRBD2 matches 9 bases. The germline gives CDR1 SGHTA, CDR2 FQGNSA. This CDR3 spans 15 amino acids. Trimming took 5 bases from V and 5 from J; bases not matched to a gene: 6. This chain's CDR3 is CASSALAGLTGELFF. The CDR3 DNA sequence: TGTGCCAGCAGCGCGCTAGCGGGACTTACCGGGGAGCTGTTTTTT.

The gene calls are TRBV10-2 and TRBJ1-2; a weak D match, TRBD1 (6 bases). V gave up 2 bases and J gave up 4 bases, with 14 bases separating them. The CDR3 contains 15 residues. Germline V CDR1 and CDR2: WSHSY, SAAADI. The CDR3 nucleotides read TGCGCCAGCAGTGAGGGGGGGGGCGGCGGCTATGGCTACACCTTC. This encodes CASSEGGGGGYGYTF.

This clone was detected only once. The V and J genes are TRBV11-3 and TRBJ2-2; the D is unclear. CDR1 and CDR2 (germline): SGHNT, YENEEA. Trimming took off 0 bases at V and 4 bases at J, with 6 bases between the two ends. The CDR3 contains 14 residues. The CDR3 is CASSLDRSTGELFF. In DNA, the CDR3 is TGTGCCAGCAGCTTAGATCGGAGCACCGGGGAGCTGTTTTTT.